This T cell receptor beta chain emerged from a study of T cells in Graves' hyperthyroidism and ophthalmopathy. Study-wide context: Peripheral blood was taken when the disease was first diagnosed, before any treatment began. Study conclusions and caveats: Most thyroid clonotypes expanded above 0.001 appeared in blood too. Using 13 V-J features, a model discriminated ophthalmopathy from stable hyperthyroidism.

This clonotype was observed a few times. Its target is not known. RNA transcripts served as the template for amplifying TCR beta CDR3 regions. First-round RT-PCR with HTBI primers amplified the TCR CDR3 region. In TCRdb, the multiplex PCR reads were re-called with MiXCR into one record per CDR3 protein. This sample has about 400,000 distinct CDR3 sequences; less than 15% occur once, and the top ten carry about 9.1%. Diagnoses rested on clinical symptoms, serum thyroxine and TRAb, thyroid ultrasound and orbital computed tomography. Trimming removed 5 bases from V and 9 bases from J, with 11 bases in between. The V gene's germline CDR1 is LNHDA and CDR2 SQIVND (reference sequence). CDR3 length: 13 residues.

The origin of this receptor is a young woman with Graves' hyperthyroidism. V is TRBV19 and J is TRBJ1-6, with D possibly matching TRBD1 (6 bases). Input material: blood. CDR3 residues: CASSQGPGSPLHF. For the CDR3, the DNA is TGTGCCAGTAGTCAGGGGCCGGGTTCACCCCTCCACTTT.